This T cell receptor beta chain was documented in a study of blood T cell repertoires in COVID-19. The wider study: Sites in the United States, Italy and Spain provided acute and convalescent COVID-19 samples.

This CDR3 has 14 amino acids. V lost 4 bases, J lost 5 bases, and 6 bases stayed unmatched. The germline V gene encodes CDR1 MNHEY and CDR2 SMNVEV (reference sequence). Sequencing used immunoSEQ multiplex PCR; TCRdb keeps in-frame clones, though not all of them. The repertoire includes around 190,000 clones, about 88% of them detected once, and about 1.1% sits in the top ten. The chain carries TRBV27 and TRBJ2-3; 7 nucleotides agree with TRBD1. Sequencing was carried out using peripheral blood. The sequence derives from a man aged 25-45 years with acute or convalescent COVID-19. CDR3 residues: CASSSGQVIDTQYF. CDR3 bases: TGTGCCAGCAGTTCAGGACAGGTCATAGATACGCAGTATTTT.